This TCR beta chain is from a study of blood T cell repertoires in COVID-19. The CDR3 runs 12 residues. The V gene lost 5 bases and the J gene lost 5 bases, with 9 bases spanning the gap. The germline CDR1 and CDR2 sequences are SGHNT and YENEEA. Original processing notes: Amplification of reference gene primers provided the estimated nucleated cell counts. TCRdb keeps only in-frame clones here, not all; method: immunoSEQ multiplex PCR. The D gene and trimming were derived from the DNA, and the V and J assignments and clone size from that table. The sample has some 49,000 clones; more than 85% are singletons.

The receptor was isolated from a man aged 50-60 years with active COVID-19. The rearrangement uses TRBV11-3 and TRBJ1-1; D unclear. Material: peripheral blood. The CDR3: CASSRVGTEAFF. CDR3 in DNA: TGTGCCAGCAGCCGTGTCGGTACTGAAGCTTTCTTT.